The sample holds a few counts of the clone carrying this T cell receptor (beta chain). The antigen is undetermined. The sample belongs to a study of cytomegalovirus exposure and HLA in healthy donors. General study findings and limits: Reportedly, diagnosis of cytomegalovirus status by the classifier showed high specificity and sensitivity. The study labeled fewer than 200 TCR beta chains cytomegalovirus-associated.

This CDR3 region has 18 residues. CDR1 and CDR2 (germline): SGHVS, FNYEAQ. V lost 4 bases and J lost 6; bases outside the gene matches: 18. A multiplex PCR was run with 60 Vbeta primers and 13 Jbeta primers. Data came from immunoSEQ multiplex PCR; TCRdb stores just in-frame clones and leaves some out. In the table there are about 120,000 clones, 55% to 75% of which are singletons. This TCR was sampled from a woman aged 40 to 49 in good health and CMV-seropositive. The V and J genes are TRBV7-6 and TRBJ2-7, with 10 bases that match TRBD2. Sequenced sample: PBMCs. The CDR3 loop reads CASSSSTQREGRYFEQYF. The CDR3 DNA reads as TGTGCCAGCAGCTCGAGTACCCAGCGGGAGGGACGTTACTTCGAGCAGTACTTC.